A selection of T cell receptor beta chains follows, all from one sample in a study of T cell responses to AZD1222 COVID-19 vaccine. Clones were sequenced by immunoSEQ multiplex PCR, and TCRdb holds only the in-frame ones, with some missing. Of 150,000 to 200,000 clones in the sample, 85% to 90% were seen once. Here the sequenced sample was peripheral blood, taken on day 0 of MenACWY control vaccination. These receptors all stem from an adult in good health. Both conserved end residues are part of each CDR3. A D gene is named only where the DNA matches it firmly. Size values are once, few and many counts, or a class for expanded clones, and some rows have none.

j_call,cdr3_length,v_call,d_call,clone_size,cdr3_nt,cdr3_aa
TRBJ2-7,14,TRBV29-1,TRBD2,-,TGCAGCGTTGTGGCTAGCGGTCGTGGCTACGAGCAGTACTTC,CSVVASGRGYEQYF
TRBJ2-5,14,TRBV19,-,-,TGTGCCAGTAGTCGGGACATCCGCCAAGAGACCCAGTACTTC,CASSRDIRQETQYF
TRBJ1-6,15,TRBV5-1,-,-,TGCGCCAGCAGCTTGAGGGATTCCTATAATTCACCCCTCCACTTT,CASSLRDSYNSPLHF
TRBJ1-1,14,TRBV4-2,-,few,TGTGCCAGCAGCCACCCGGTGTTCGTCACTGAAGCTTTCTTT,CASSHPVFVTEAFF
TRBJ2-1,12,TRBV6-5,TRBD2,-,TGTGCCAGCACTAGCGGGGGCTATGAGCAGTTCTTC,CASTSGGYEQFF
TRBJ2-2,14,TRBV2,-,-,TGTGCCAGCAGTGGTCCGACATCCACCGGGGAGCTGTTTTTT,CASSGPTSTGELFF
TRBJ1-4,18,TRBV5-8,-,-,TGTGCCAGCAGCATCTTCTCCGGGCCACGAACGAAGGGGGAAAAACTGTTTTTT,CASSIFSGPRTKGEKLFF
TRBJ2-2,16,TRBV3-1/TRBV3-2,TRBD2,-,TGTGCCAGCAGCCTAGGACTAGGGGTGGGGCCCGGGGAGCTGTTTTTT,CASSLGLGVGPGELFF
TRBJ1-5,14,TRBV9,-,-,TGTGCCAGCAGCGTAGGTGGGTACGATCAGCCCCAGCATTTT,CASSVGGYDQPQHF
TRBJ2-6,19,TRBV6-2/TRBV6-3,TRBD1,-,TGTGCCAGCAGTTACTCGTCGGGACAGCCTACCTCTGGGGCCAACGTCCTGACTTTC,CASSYSSGQPTSGANVLTF
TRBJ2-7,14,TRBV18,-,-,TGTGCCAGCTCACCACCCCAGGGTTCCTACGAGCAGTACTTC,CASSPPQGSYEQYF
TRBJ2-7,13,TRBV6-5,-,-,TGTGCCAGCAGTTTAAGTAAGTCCTACGAGCAGTACTTC,CASSLSKSYEQYF
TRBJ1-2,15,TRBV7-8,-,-,TGTGCCAGCAGCCATACTCAGGGGTTGGACTATGGCTACACCTTC,CASSHTQGLDYGYTF
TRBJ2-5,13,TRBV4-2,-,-,TGTGCCAGCAGCCAAGAAGGTGGGGAGACCCAGTACTTC,CASSQEGGETQYF
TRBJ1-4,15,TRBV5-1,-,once,TGCGCCAGCAGCTTTCAGGGCCTGATTAATGAAAAACTGTTTTTT,CASSFQGLINEKLFF
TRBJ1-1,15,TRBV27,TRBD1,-,TGTGCCAGCAGCAACCCAGGGGGCGTTGGCACTGAAGCTTTCTTT,CASSNPGGVGTEAFF
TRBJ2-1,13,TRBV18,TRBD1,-,TGTGCCAGCTCACGAGACAGGGGCAATGAGCAGTTCTTC,CASSRDRGNEQFF
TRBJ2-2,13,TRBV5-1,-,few,TGCGCCAGCAGCTTGATAGAGATAGGGGAGCTGTTTTTT,CASSLIEIGELFF
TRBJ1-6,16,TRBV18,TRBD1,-,TGTGCCAGCTCGATCGGGACAGGGACTAGTAATTCACCCCTCCACTTT,CASSIGTGTSNSPLHF
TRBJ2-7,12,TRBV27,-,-,TGTGCCAGCAGCTCTGGTTTCCACGAGCAGTACTTC,CASSSGFHEQYF
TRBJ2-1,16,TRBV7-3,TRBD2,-,TGTGCCAGCAGCTCCCCTGCGGGAGGGTTGGACAATGAGCAGTTCTTC,CASSSPAGGLDNEQFF
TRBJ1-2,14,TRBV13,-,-,TGTGCCAGCAGACTGAGGGGTGGGGTTGATGGCTACACCTTC,CASRLRGGVDGYTF
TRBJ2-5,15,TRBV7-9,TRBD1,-,TGTGCCAGCAGCTTTTGGCAGGGGGAACAAGAGACCCAGTACTTC,CASSFWQGEQETQYF
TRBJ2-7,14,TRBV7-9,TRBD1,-,TGTGCCAGCAGCTCCCAGGGGGTCTCTTACGAGCAGTACTTC,CASSSQGVSYEQYF
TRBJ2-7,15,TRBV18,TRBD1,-,TGTGCCAGCTCACCATCCGCGGGACAGGAGTACGAGCAGTACTTC,CASSPSAGQEYEQYF
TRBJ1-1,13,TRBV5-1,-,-,TGCGCCAGCAGCCTAGGGTCGAACACTGAAGCTTTCTTT,CASSLGSNTEAFF
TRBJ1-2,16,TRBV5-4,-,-,TGTGCCAGCAGGGGGGGGTTTGCAGGGCGGGACTATGGCTACACCTTC,CASRGGFAGRDYGYTF
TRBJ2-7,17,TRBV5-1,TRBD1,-,TGCGCCAGCAGTCCTCCCCCCACAGGGGTTGAGTACTACGAGCAGTACTTC,CASSPPPTGVEYYEQYF
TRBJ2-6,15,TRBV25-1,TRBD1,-,TGTGCCAGCAGTGGTCAGGGGGCTGGGGCCAACGTCCTGACTTTC,CASSGQGAGANVLTF
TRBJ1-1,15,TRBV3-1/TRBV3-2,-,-,TGTGCCAGCAGCCCAGGAACCACAGTGAACACTGAAGCTTTCTTT,CASSPGTTVNTEAFF
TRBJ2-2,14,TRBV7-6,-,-,TGTGCCAGCAACGCCGGCTCAGGGTCGGGGGAGCTGTTTTTT,CASNAGSGSGELFF
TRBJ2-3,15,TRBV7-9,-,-,TGTGCCAGCAGCTCCCCAGGGGGGAGGACAGATACGCAGTATTTT,CASSSPGGRTDTQYF
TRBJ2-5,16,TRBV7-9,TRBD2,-,TGTGCCAGCAGCTTTTGGACCGGGACTAGCGGGGCGGCACAGTACTTC,CASSFWTGTSGAAQYF
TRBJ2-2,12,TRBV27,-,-,TGTGCCAGCGGTTGGAACACCGGGGAGCTGTTTTTT,CASGWNTGELFF
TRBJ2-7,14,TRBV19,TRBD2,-,TGTGCCAGTAGTACTAGCGGGCTACCCTACGAGCAGTACTTC,CASSTSGLPYEQYF
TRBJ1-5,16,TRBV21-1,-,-,TGTGCCAGCAGCAAAGAGGGACAGGATAGAGATCAGCCCCAGCATTTT,CASSKEGQDRDQPQHF
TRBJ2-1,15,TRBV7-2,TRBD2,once,TGTGCCAGCAGCGTCGGCGGGGGAAGGTACAATGAGCAGTTCTTC,CASSVGGGRYNEQFF
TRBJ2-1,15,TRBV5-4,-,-,TGTGCCAGCAGCTTGCAAACGGGGGCGGAGAATGAGCAGTTCTTC,CASSLQTGAENEQFF
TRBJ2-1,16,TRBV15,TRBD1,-,TGTGCCACCACGAGGACCGGGACAGGAGATAGCAATGAGCAGTTCTTC,CATTRTGTGDSNEQFF
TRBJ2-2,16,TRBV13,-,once,TGTGCCAGCAGCTTAGATCCGGGGGCCTTGACCGGGGAGCTGTTTTTT,CASSLDPGALTGELFF
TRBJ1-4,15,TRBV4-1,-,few,TGCGCCAGCAGCCAAGCCCTCTCCTCGGATGAAAAACTGTTTTTT,CASSQALSSDEKLFF
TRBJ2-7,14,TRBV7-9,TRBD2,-,TGTGCCAGCAGCAAACGGGGGGATCCCTACGAGCAGTACTTC,CASSKRGDPYEQYF
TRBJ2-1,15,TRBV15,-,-,TGTGCCACCAGTATTTCCCTCCCCTCCTACAATGAGCAGTTCTTC,CATSISLPSYNEQFF
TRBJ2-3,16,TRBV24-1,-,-,TGTGCCACCAGTGATTTGCCGACAGGTCTCACAGATACGCAGTATTTT,CATSDLPTGLTDTQYF
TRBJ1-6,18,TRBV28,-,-,TGTGCCAGCACCAAACTCACACCGGGGTTCTCCTATAATTCACCCCTCCACTTT,CASTKLTPGFSYNSPLHF
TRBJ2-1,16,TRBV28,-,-,TGTGCCAGCAGTCGATTACAGGACAGAGACTACAATGAGCAGTTCTTC,CASSRLQDRDYNEQFF
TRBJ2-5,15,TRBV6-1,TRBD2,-,TGTGCCAGCAGTGAAGGACTAGCGGGGCAAGAGACCCAGTACTTC,CASSEGLAGQETQYF
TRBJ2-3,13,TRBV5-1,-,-,TGCGCCAGCAGCCCGGACAGCACAGATACGCAGTATTTT,CASSPDSTDTQYF
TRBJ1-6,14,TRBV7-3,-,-,TGTGCCAGCAGCTTAACGCCAGGGGATTCACCCCTCCACTTT,CASSLTPGDSPLHF
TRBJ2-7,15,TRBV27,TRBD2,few,TGTGCCAGCAGTACCCGGACTAGCGGGATCTACGAGCAGTACTTC,CASSTRTSGIYEQYF
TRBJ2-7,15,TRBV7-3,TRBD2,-,TGTGCCAGCAGCCAGACTAGCGGGGGGGCCTACGAGCAGTACTTC,CASSQTSGGAYEQYF
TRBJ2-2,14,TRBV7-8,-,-,TGTGCCAGCAGCCTTAAACAGAACACCGGGGAGCTGTTTTTT,CASSLKQNTGELFF
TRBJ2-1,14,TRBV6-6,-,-,TGTGCCAGCAGTCTAAGCGACGGTTACAATGAGCAGTTCTTC,CASSLSDGYNEQFF
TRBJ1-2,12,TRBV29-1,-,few,TGCAGCGTTGAAGATCGGGCGGATGGCTACACCTTC,CSVEDRADGYTF
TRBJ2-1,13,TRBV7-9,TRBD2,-,TGTGCCAGCAGCCTAGCGGGAGGCAATGAGCAGTTCTTC,CASSLAGGNEQFF